Listed here is a single T cell receptor beta chain. The antigen is undetermined. The data were taken from a study of OX40 agonist ivuxolimab in advanced cancers. Points from the study as a whole: The average count of expanded clones was higher among CD8+ T cells than among CD4+.

The method was immunoSEQ multiplex PCR; TCRdb's version includes in-frame clones alone and lacks a portion of them. The data contain about 93,000 clones, 92% of them singletons. The CDR3 sequence is 17 residues long. Germline CDR1 and CDR2: SQVTM and ANQGSEA. The J segment lost 4 bases and the V segment lost 3 bases, leaving 10 bases of the junction unmatched. The input for sequencing was CD4+ or CD8+ T cells sorted from blood, taken in a trial of the OX40 agonist ivuxolimab. The origin of this receptor is an adult with an advanced solid tumor such as melanoma, head and neck, liver or kidney cancer. The V gene is TRBV29-1, the J gene TRBJ2-3; 13 nucleotides match TRBD2. CDR3: CSVEVMAGTSGADTQYF. The CDR3 coding sequence is TGCAGCGTTGAGGTTATGGCAGGGACTAGCGGGGCAGATACGCAGTATTTT.